This T cell receptor (beta chain) originates from a study of T cells in Graves' hyperthyroidism and ophthalmopathy. This clonotype was recorded many times. Amplification of TCR beta CDR3 regions used RNA as the template. RT-PCR in the first round (using the HTBI primer set) targeted the TCR CDR3. TCRdb recomputed calls from the multiplex PCR reads with MiXCR, one row per CDR3 protein. This table has hundreds of thousands of distinct CDR3 sequences, roughly 14% appearing once. Sequenced: blood. The TCR comes from a woman aged 45-60 years with Graves' ophthalmopathy.

CDR3 protein: CASSLLGSGIHTQYF. CDR3 DNA: TGTGCCAGCAGCTTATTGGGTAGCGGGATTCATACGCAGTATTTT. The chain links TRBV13 to TRBJ2-3, with 8 bases fitting TRBD2. The CDR3 runs 15 residues. V lost 2 bases to trimming and J lost 7 bases; unmatched junction nucleotides: 8. In germline, CDR1 is PRHDT, CDR2 FYEKMQ (reference sequence).